The clone carrying this T cell receptor beta chain has only a few counts. The primer mix had 60 Vbeta and 13 Jbeta primers. Sequenced by immunoSEQ multiplex PCR; TCRdb stores in-frame clones only, minus some. The sample lists more than 90,000 clones; roughly 85% were seen once. The data were obtained in a study of cytomegalovirus exposure and HLA in healthy donors. The CDR3 contains 15 residues. Per the germline V gene, CDR1 is LNHDA and CDR2 is SQIVND (reference sequence). V lost 4 bases and J lost 7; bases outside the gene matches: 10. Sequencing input: PBMCs. The source of this sequence is a man under 40 in good health and CMV-seronegative. The chain recombines TRBV19 with TRBJ1-1, with 9 bases fitting TRBD1. The CDR3 DNA reads as TGTGCCAGTAGTAGACGGACAGGGGTCCAAGGTGAAGCTTTCTTT. This sequence encodes CASSRRTGVQGEAFF.